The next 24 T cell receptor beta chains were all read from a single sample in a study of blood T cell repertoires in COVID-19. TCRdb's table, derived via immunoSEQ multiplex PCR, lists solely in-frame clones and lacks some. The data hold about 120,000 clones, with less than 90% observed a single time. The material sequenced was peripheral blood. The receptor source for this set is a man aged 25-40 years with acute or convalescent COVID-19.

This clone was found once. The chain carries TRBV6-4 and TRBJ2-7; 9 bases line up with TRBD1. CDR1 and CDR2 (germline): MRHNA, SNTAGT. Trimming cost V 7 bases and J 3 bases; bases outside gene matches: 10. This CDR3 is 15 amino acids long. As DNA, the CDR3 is TGTGCCAGCAATTATACAGGGGGCGAGTACTACGAGCAGTACGTC. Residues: CASNYTGGEYYEQYV.

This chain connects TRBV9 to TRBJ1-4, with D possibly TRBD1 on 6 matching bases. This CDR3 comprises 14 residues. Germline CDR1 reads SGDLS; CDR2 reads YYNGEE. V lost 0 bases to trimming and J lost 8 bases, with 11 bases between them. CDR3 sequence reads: CASSVDRVQEKLFF. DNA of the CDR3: TGTGCCAGCAGCGTAGACAGGGTTCAGGAAAAACTGTTTTTT.

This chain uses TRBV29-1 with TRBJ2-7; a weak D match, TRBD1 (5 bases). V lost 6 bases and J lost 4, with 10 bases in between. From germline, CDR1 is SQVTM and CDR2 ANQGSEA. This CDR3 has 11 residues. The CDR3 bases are TGCAGCGTGACTTCAGGGTACGAGCAGTACGTC. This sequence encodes CSVTSGYEQYV.

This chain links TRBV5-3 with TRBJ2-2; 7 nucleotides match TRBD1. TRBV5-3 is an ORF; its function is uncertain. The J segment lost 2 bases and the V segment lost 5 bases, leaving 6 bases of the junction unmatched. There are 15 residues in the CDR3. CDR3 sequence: CARSQGEKNTGELFF. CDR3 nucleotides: TGTGCCAGAAGTCAGGGGGAAAAAAACACCGGGGAGCTGTTTTTT.

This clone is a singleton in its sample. As DNA, the CDR3 is TGTGCCAGCAGTTACGCGGGTTCAAGAAACACCATATATTTT. Translation gives CASSYAGSRNTIYF. The J gene is TRBJ1-3, the V gene TRBV6-6; D is uncertain. Deletions cut 2 bases from V and 5 bases from J, with 10 bases between. Germline CDR1 MNHNY, CDR2 SVGAGI (reference sequence). There are 14 residues in the CDR3.

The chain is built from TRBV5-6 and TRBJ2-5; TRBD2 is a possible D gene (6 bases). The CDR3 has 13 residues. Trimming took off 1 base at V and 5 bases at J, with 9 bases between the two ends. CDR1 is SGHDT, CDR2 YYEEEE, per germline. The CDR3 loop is CASSLSSAETQYF. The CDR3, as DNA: TGTGCCAGCAGCTTGTCTAGCGCGGAGACCCAGTACTTC.

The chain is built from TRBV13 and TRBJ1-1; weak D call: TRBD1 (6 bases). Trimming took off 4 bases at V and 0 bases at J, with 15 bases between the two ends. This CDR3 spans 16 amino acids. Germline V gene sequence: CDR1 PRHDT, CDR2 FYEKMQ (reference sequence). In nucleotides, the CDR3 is TGTGCCAGCAGCTCAAAGACAGGATTAATGAACACTGAAGCTTTCTTT. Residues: CASSSKTGLMNTEAFF.

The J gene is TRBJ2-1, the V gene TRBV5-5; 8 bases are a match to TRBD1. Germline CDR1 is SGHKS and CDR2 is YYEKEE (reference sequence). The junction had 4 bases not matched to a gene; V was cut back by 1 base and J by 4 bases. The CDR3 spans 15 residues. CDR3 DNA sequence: TGTGCCAGCAGCTTGATCCAGGGGGCGTACAATGAGCAGTTCTTC. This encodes CASSLIQGAYNEQFF. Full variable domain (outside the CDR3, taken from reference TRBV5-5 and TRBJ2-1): DAGVTQSPTHLIKTRGQQVTLRCSPISGHKSVSWYQQVLGQGPQFIFQYYEKEERGRGNFPDRFSARQFPNYSSELNVNALLLGDSALYLCASSLIQGAYNEQFFGPGTRLTVL.

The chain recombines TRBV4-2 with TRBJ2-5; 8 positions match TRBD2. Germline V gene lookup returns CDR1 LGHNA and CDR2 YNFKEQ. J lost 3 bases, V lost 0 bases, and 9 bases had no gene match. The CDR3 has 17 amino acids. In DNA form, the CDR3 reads TGTGCCAGCAGCCAAGAGAGGGTAGCGGGGTCGGAAGAGACCCAGTACTTC. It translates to CASSQERVAGSEETQYF.

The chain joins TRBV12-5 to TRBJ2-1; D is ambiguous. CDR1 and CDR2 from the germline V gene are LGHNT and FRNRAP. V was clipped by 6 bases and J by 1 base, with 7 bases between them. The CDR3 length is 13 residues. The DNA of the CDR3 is TGTGCTAGTGGCCTCGGGTCCTACAATGAGCAGTTCTTC. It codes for CASGLGSYNEQFF.

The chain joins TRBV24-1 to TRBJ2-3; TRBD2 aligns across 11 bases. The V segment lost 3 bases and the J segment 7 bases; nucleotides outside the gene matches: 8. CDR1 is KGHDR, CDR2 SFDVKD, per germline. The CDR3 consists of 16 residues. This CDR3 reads CATSDPGTSGANTQYF. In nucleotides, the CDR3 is TGTGCCACCAGTGATCCAGGGACTAGCGGAGCTAATACGCAGTATTTT.

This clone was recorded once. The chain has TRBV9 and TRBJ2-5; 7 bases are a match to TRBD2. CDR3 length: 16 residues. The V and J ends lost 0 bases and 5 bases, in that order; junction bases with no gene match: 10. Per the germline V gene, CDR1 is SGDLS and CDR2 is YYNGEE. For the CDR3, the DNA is TGTGCCAGCAGCGTAGCTGCAGGGAGGGTGGGGGAGACCCAGTACTTC. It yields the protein CASSVAAGRVGETQYF.

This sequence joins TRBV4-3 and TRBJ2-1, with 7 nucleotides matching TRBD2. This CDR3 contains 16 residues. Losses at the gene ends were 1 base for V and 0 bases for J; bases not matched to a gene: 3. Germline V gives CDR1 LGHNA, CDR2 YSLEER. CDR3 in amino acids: CASSQVGGGSYNEQFF. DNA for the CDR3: TGCGCCAGCAGCCAAGTTGGGGGGGGCTCCTACAATGAGCAGTTCTTC.

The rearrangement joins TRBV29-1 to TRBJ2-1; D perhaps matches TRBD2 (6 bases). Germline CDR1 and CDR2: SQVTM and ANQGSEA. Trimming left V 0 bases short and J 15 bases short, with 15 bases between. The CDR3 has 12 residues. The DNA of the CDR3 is TGCAGCGTTGAAGATCTTGGGCGGGGTGGGTTCTTC. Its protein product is CSVEDLGRGGFF.

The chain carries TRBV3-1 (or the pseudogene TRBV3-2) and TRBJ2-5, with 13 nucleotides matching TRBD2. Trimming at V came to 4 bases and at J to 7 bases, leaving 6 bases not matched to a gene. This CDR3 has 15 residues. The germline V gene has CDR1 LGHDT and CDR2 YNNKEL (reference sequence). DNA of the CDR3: TGTGCCAGCAGCCGGACTAGCGGGAGTAGATCGACCCAGTACTTC. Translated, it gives CASSRTSGSRSTQYF.

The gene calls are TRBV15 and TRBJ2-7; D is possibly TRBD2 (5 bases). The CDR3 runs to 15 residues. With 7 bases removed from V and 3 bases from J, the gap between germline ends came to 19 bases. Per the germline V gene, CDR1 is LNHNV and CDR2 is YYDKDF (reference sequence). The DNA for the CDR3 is TGTGCCACCACCGTGACCGGGAAGTTGAGCTACGAGCAGTACGTC. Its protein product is CATTVTGKLSYEQYV.

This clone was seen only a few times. The chain's CDR3 is CASSPFRREGETQYF. The CDR3 DNA follows: TGTGCCAGCAGCCCCTTTAGACGGGAGGGAGAGACCCAGTACTTC. The gene calls are TRBV7-9 and TRBJ2-5, with 8 bases identical to TRBD2. Germline V lookup: CDR1 SEHNR, CDR2 FQNEAQ (reference sequence). CDR3 length: 15 amino acids. J was trimmed by 4 bases and V by 5 bases; bases with no gene match: 9. Full variable domain (missing parts from reference TRBV7-9 and TRBJ2-5): DTGVSQNPRHKITKRGQNVTFRCDPISEHNRLYWYRQTLGQGPEFLTYFQNEAQLEKSRLLSDRFSAERPKGSFSTLEIQRTEQGDSAMYLCASSPFRREGETQYFGPGTRLLVL.

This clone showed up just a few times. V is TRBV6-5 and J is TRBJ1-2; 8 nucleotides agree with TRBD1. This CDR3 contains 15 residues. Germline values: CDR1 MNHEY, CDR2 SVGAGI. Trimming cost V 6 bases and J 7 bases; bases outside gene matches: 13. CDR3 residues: CASSPSDREGGGYTF. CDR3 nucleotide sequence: TGTGCCAGCAGCCCCTCGGACAGGGAAGGTGGTGGCTACACCTTC.

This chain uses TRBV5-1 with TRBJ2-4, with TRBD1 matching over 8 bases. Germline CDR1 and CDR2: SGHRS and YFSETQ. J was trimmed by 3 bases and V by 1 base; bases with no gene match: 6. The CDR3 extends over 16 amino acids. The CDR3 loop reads CASSLFSGQGKNIQYF. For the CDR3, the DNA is TGCGCCAGCAGCTTGTTTTCCGGACAGGGCAAAAACATTCAGTACTTC. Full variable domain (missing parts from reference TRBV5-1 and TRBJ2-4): KAGVTQTPRYLIKTRGQQVTLSCSPISGHRSVSWYQQTPGQGLQFLFEYFSETQRNKGNFPGRFSGRQFSNSRSEMNVSTLELGDSALYLCASSLFSGQGKNIQYFGAGTRLSVL.

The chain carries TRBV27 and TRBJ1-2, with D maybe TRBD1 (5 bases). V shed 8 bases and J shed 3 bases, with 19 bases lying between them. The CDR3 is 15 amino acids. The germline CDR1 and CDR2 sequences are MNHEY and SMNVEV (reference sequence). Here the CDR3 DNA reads TGTGCCAGCCGTGTGGGGGGGTTCCTGGACTATGGCTACACCTTC. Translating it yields CASRVGGFLDYGYTF.

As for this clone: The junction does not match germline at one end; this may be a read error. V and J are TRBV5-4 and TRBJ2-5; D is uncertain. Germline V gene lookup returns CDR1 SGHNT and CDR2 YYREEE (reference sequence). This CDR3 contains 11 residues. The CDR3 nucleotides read TGTGCCGGCAGTGTAGAGGAGACCCAGTACTTC. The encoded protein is CAGSVEETQYF.

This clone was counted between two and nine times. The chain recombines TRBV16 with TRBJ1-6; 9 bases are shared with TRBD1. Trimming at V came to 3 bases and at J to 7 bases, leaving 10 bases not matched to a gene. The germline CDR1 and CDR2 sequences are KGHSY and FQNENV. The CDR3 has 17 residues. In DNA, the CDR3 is TGTGCCAGCAGCCACTTATTGGACAGGGGCAACAATTCACCCCTCCACTTT. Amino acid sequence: CASSHLLDRGNNSPLHF. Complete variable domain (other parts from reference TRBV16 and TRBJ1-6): GEEVAQTPKHLVRGEGQKAKLYCAPIKGHSYVFWYQQVLKNEFKFLISFQNENVFDETGMPKERFSAKCLPNSPCSLEIQATKLEDSAVYFCASSHLLDRGNNSPLHFGNGTRLTVT.

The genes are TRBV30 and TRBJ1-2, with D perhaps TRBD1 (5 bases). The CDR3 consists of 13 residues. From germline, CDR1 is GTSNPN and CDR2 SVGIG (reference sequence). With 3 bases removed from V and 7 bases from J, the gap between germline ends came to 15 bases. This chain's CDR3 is CAWRIGEGSGYTF. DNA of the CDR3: TGTGCCTGGAGAATAGGGGAAGGCTCTGGCTACACCTTC.

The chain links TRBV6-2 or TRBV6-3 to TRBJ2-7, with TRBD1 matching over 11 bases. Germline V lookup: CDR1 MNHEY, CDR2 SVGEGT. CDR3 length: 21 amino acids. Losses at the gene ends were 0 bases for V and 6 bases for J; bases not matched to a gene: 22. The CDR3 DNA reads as TGTGCCAGCAGTTACTCGAGGAATCGGGGGACAGGGGGTCTCGGGCGTGGCGAGCAGTACTTC. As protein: CASSYSRNRGTGGLGRGEQYF.